This T cell receptor (beta chain) came from a study of blood T cell dynamics during melanoma immunotherapy. V gave up 3 bases and J gave up 1 base; unmatched junction bases: 10. The germline CDR1 and CDR2 sequences are GTSNPN and SVGIG (reference sequence). CDR3 length: 16 residues. The protocol was immunoSEQ multiplex PCR, while the TCRdb copy is restricted to in-frame clones and leaves out a portion. The sample has a few thousand clones; roughly 80% are singletons. Time point meaning: pre-treatment baseline. One draw preceded checkpoint blockade; another followed its first cycle at week 3. Sequenced here: blood, sampled from a patient treated with checkpoint blockade. The sequence derives from a human donor with melanoma. This rearrangement joins TRBV30 to TRBJ2-7; TRBD1 agrees at 9 bases. In DNA form, the CDR3 reads TGTGCCTGGAGGAGGCCCCCCGGGACAGGGTCCTACGAGCAGTACTTC. Amino acids: CAWRRPPGTGSYEQYF.